This T cell receptor beta chain originates from a study of T cells in Graves' hyperthyroidism and ophthalmopathy. Looking at the study overall: Blood was drawn when the patient was first diagnosed and still untreated. General study findings and limits: Blood also contained most expanded thyroid clonotypes above 0.001. Ophthalmopathy was separated from stable hyperthyroidism by a 13 V-J model.

This CDR3 has 14 amino acids. Germline V gene sequence: CDR1 SGHNT, CDR2 YYREEE (reference sequence). Unmatched junction bases numbered 7, after V lost 4 bases and J lost 9 bases. Using 9.5 to 10 ml of fresh peripheral blood, PBMCs were prepared. Ten or more counts support this clonotype. What it binds is unknown. The CDR3 regions of TCR beta were amplified from RNA transcripts. With the HTBI primer set, the TCR CDR3 went through a first round of RT-PCR. One entry per CDR3 protein results from TCRdb running MiXCR on the multiplex PCR reads. Of 500,000 or so distinct CDR3 sequences in the sample, more than 15% were seen once.

The chain employs TRBV5-4 and TRBJ2-1; 10 bases match TRBD1. This sequence originates from a woman aged 18-29 years with Graves' ophthalmopathy. Input material: blood. CDR3 loop: CASSPRQGATEQFF. CDR3 sequence (DNA): TGTGCCAGCAGCCCTAGACAGGGGGCTACTGAGCAGTTCTTC.